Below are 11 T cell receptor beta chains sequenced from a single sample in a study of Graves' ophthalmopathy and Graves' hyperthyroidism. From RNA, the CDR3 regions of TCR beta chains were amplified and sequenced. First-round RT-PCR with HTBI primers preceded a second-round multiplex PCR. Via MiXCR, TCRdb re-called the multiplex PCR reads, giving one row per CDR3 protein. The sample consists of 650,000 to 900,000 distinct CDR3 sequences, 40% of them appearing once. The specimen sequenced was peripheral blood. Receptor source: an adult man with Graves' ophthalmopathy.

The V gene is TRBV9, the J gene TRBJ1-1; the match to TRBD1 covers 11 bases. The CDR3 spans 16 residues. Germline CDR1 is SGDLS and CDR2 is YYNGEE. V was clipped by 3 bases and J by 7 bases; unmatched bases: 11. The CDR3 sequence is CASSEIDGQGADEAFF. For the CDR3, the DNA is TGTGCCAGCAGCGAGATCGATGGACAGGGGGCCGATGAAGCTTTCTTT.

The CDR3 nucleotides read TGTGCCAGCAGCGGTACACTAGCGGGGGGGCTGGAGACCCAGTACTTC. Encoded protein: CASSGTLAGGLETQYF. The V gene is TRBV9, the J gene TRBJ2-5; TRBD2 matches at 13 bases. V shed 3 bases, J shed 5 bases, and the junction held 7 bases outside the gene matches. Looked up from germline, CDR1 is SGDLS and CDR2 is YYNGEE. This CDR3 comprises 16 residues.

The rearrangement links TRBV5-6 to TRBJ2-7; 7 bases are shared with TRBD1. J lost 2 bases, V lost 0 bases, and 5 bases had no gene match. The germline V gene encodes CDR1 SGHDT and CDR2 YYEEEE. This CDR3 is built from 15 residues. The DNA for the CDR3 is TGTGCCAGCAGCTTGGACCACAGGGGAGCCTACGAGCAGTACTTC. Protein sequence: CASSLDHRGAYEQYF.

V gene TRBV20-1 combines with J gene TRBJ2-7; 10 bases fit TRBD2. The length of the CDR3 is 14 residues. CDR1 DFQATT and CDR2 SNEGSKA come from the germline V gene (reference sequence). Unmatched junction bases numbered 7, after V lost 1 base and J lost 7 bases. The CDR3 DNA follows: TGCAGTGCTAGAGGGCTAGCGGGAGCTTGGGAGCAGTACTTC. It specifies CSARGLAGAWEQYF.

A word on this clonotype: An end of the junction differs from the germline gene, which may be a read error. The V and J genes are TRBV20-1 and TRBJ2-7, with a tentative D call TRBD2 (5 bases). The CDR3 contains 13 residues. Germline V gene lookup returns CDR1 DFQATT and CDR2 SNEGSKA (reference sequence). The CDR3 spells CSATHGETYGQYF. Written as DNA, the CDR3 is TGCAGTGCTACTCACGGGGAGACTTACGGGCAGTACTTC.

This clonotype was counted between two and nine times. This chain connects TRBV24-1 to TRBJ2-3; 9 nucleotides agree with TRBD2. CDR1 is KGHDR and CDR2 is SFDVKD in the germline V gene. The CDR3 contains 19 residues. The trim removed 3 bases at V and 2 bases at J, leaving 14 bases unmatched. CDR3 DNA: TGTGCCACCAGTGATCCCGGGACTAGCCATGGAGGGCACACAGATACGCAGTATTTT. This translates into CATSDPGTSHGGHTDTQYF.

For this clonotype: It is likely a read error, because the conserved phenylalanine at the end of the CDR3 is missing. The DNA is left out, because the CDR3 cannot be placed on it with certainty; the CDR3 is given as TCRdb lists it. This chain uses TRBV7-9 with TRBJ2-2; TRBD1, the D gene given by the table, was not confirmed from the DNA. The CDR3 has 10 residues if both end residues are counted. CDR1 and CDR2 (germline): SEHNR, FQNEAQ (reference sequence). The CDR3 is CASSLASGTG.

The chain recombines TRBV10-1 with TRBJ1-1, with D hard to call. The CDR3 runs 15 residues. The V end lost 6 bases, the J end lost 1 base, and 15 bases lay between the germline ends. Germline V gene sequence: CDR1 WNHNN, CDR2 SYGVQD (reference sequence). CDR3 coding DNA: TGCGCCAGCAGCTCGGAAACGGTGCAGAACACTGAAGCTTTCTTT. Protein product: CASSSETVQNTEAFF.

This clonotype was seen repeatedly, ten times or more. For the CDR3, the DNA is TGTGCCAGCAGCTCCCCAGGTGTGGCCCTCCACTTT. It translates to CASSSPGVALHF. V and J are TRBV11-2 and TRBJ1-6; D gene uncertain. V lost 4 bases and J 14 bases, leaving 12 bases between the germline ends. Germline assignment: CDR1 SGHAT and CDR2 FQNNGV. The CDR3 spans 12 residues.

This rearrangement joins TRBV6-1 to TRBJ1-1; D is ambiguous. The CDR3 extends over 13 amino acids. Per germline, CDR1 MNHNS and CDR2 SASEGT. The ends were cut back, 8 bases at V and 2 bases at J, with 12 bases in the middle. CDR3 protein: CASQTAGNTEAFF. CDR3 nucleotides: TGTGCCAGCCAAACGGCGGGCAACACTGAAGCTTTCTTT.

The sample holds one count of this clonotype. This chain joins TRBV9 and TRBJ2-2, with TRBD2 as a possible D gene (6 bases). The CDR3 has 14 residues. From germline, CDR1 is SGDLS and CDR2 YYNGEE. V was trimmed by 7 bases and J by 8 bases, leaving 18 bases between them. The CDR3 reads CASVQDYGQGELFF. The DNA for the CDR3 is TGTGCCAGCGTCCAGGACTACGGCCAAGGGGAGCTGTTTTTT.